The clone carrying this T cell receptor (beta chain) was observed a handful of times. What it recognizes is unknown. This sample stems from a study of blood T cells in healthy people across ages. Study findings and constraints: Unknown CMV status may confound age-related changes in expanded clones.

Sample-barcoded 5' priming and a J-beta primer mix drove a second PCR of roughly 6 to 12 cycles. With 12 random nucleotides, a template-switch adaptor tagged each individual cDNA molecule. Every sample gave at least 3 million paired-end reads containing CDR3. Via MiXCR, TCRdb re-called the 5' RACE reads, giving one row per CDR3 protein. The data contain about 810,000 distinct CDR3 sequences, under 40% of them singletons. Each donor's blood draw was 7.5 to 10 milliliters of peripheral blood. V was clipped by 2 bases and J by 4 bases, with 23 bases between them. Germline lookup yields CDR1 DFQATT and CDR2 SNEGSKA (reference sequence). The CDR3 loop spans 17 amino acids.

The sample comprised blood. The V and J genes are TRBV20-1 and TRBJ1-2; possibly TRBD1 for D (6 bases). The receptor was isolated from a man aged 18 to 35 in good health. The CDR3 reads CSARRGGWEVGSYGYTF. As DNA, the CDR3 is TGCAGTGCTAGAAGGGGGGGTTGGGAGGTTGGGTCCTATGGCTACACCTTC.